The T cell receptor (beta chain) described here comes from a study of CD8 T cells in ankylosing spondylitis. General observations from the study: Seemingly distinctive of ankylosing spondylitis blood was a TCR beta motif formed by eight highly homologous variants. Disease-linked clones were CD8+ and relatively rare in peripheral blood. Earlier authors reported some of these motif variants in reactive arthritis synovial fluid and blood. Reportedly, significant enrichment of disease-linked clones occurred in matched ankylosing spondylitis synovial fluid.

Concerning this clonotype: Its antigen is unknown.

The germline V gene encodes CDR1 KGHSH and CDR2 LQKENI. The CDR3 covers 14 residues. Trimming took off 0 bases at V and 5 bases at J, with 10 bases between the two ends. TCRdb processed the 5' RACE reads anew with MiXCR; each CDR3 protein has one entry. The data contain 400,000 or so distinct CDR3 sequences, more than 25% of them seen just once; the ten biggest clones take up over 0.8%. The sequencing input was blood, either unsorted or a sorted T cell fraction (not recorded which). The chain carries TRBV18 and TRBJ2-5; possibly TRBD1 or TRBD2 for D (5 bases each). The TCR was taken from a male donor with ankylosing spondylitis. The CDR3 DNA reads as TGTGCCAGCTCACCACCCGGGACGGACGAGACCCAGTACTTC. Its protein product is CASSPPGTDETQYF.